This passage covers 6 T cell receptor beta chains from one sample sequenced in a study of regulatory T cells in long-lasting Graves disease. As for time point: newly diagnosed GD, antithyroid drugs for less than 3 months. Generation of the TCR library employed RNA extracted from PBMCs. The TCR beta library used iRepertoire HTBI primers with Arm-PCR amplification of CDR3. TCRdb reprocessed the multiplex PCR reads with MiXCR, giving one entry per CDR3 protein. This sample has about 220,000 distinct CDR3 sequences, with approximately 18% found just once. The same sample was also studied in work on T cells in Graves' hyperthyroidism and ophthalmopathy.

The sample consisted of peripheral blood mononuclear cells (PBMCs), taken at new diagnosis, from a patient treated with antithyroid drugs. The source is a woman in her twenties or thirties with Graves disease.

This clonotype was observed a handful of times. The J gene is TRBJ2-1, the V gene TRBV13; D ambiguous. This CDR3 has 15 residues. CDR1 and CDR2 from the germline V gene are PRHDT and FYEKMQ (reference sequence). Trimming stripped 5 bases from V and 4 bases from J, with 15 bases between. The CDR3 protein is CASSPRTAWYNEQFF. In DNA form, the CDR3 reads TGTGCCAGCAGCCCCCGGACGGCCTGGTACAATGAGCAGTTCTTC.

The chain joins TRBV6-2 or TRBV6-3 to TRBJ1-6; D is unresolved. CDR1 and CDR2 (germline): MNHEY, SVGEGT. With 5 bases removed from V and 4 bases from J, the gap between germline ends came to 15 bases. The CDR3 covers 16 residues. The CDR3 here is CASSPLSTSYNSPLHF. The CDR3 coding sequence is TGTGCCAGCAGTCCATTAAGCACCTCTTATAATTCACCCCTCCACTTT.

On this clonotype itself: A far larger clone is just one base off, so this is likely a read error. The gene calls are TRBV28 and TRBJ2-1; 7 bases are a match to TRBD1. The germline V gene encodes CDR1 MDHEN and CDR2 SYDVKM. The CDR3 runs to 15 residues. With V trimmed by 5 bases and J by 13 bases, 17 bases remained unmatched. The CDR3 here is CASSPTGKREETQFF. In nucleotides, the CDR3 is TGTGCCAGCAGTCCGACAGGGAAGAGGGAAGAGACCCAGTTCTTC. Variable domain in full (rest from reference TRBV28 and TRBJ2-1): DVKVTQSSRYLVKRTGEKVFLECVQDMDHENMFWYRQDPGLGLRLIYFSYDVKMKEKGDIPEGYSVSREKKERFSLILESASTNQTSMYLCASSPTGKREETQFFGPGTRLTVL.

Many counts were recorded for this clonotype. The CDR3 DNA follows: TGTGCCAGCAGTGAGGGCGCGGAGCACTCTGGAAACACCATATATTTT. It encodes CASSEGAEHSGNTIYF. J is TRBJ1-3 and V is TRBV6-1; D call uncertain. Trimming took 3 bases from V and 0 from J, leaving 12 bases between them. The length of the CDR3 is 16 residues. The germline V gene encodes CDR1 MNHNS and CDR2 SASEGT.

With respect to this clonotype: One end of the junction fails to match germline, which may point to a read error. The J gene is TRBJ2-2, the V gene TRBV7-7; 13 bases line up with TRBD2. The CDR3 has 19 amino acids. Germline CDR1 is SSHAT and CDR2 is FNYEAQ (reference sequence). The CDR3 loop is CASSRLAGGPKSITGELFF. CDR3 in DNA: TGTGCTAGCAGCCGACTAGCGGGAGGCCCCAAGAGTATCACCGGGGAGCTGTTTTTT.

The chain uses TRBV11-2 and TRBJ2-5, with no clear D. V gave up 5 bases and J gave up 2 bases, with 12 bases separating them. Germline V gene data show CDR1 as SGHAT and CDR2 as FQNNGV. CDR3 length: 14 residues. The CDR3, as DNA: TGTGCCAGCAGCCGTGAGCTTCGACAAGAGACCCAGTACTTC. It translates to CASSRELRQETQYF.